The 29 T cell receptor beta chains given below trace back to one sample, sequenced in a study of neurological immune-mediated disorders. TCRdb re-derived calls from the 5' RACE reads in MiXCR, one entry per CDR3 protein. Of around 69,000 distinct CDR3 sequences listed, under 3.5% are singletons. What was sequenced was PBMCs. The receptors originated from a man aged 40-49 years with multiple sclerosis.

In its sample, this clonotype was seen many times. The rearrangement uses TRBV29-1 and TRBJ1-1; possibly TRBD1 for D (5 bases). This CDR3 is built from 15 residues. With 0 bases removed from V and 9 bases from J, the gap between germline ends came to 20 bases. Germline V gene lookup returns CDR1 SQVTM and CDR2 ANQGSEA. The CDR3 nucleotides are TGCAGCGTTGAAGATCTCTTTACAGGTCCATCTAAAGCTTTCTTT. Its protein product is CSVEDLFTGPSKAFF. Full variable domain (remainder filled in from reference TRBV29-1 and TRBJ1-1): SAVISQKPSRDICQRGTSLTIQCQVDSQVTMMFWYRQQPGQSLTLIATANQGSEATYESGFVIDKFPISRPNLTFSTLTVSNMSPEDSSIYLCSVEDLFTGPSKAFFGQGTRLTVV.

This clonotype occurred a few times. V usage is TRBV7-6 and J usage is TRBJ2-3, with D possibly being TRBD2 (6 bases). The V end was cut by 4 bases, the J end by 10 bases, with 15 bases between. The CDR3 loop spans 13 amino acids. The germline gives CDR1 SGHVS, CDR2 FNYEAQ. CDR3 bases: TGTGCCAGCAGCTCCGGGAGACAGCTCGCGCAGTATTTT. It specifies CASSSGRQLAQYF.

This clonotype appeared many times. The V and J genes are TRBV4-2 and TRBJ2-3, with 10 bases lining up with TRBD2. The CDR3 is made up of 16 amino acids. V dropped 1 base and J dropped 0; count of bases not matched to a gene: 1. Germline-derived CDR1 and CDR2 are LGHNA and YNFKEQ. CDR3 residues: CASSQVGLASTDTQYF. The DNA of the CDR3 is TGTGCCAGCAGCCAAGTGGGACTAGCGAGCACAGATACGCAGTATTTT.

This clonotype was detected ten times or more. The V call is TRBV20-1, the J call TRBJ1-2; no clear D. V dropped 0 bases and J dropped 4 bases, with 6 bases sitting between them. Germline CDR1 reads DFQATT; CDR2 reads SNEGSKA (reference sequence). The CDR3 loop spans 12 amino acids. CDR3 in DNA: TGCAGTGCTAGAGAAGGGAGCTATGGCTACACCTTC. Amino acids: CSAREGSYGYTF.

This clonotype was recorded at least ten times. V and J are TRBV9 and TRBJ2-7; the D gene is possibly TRBD2 (5 bases). V was trimmed by 0 bases and J by 6 bases, leaving 10 bases between them. The CDR3 loop spans 13 amino acids. Germline V CDR1 and CDR2: SGDLS, YYNGEE. CDR3 nucleotides: TGTGCCAGCAGCGTAGGAGGGTATGGCGAGCAGTACTTC. Amino acid sequence: CASSVGGYGEQYF.

This clonotype was detected many times. CDR3 sequence reads: CASSPTYSSYNEQFF. CDR3 bases: TGTGCCAGCAGCCCTACTTATAGCTCCTACAATGAGCAGTTCTTC. The chain uses TRBV7-2 and TRBJ2-1; D not resolved. V gave up 5 bases and J gave up 0 bases, with 11 bases separating them. The CDR3 is 15 residues long. Germline lookup yields CDR1 SGHTA and CDR2 FQGNSA.

Concerning this clonotype: This may stem from a read error, because a much larger clone lies one nucleotide away. The CDR3 nucleotides are TGTACCAGCAGCTTAGTCGGGGACACAGATACGCAGTATTTT. It specifies CTSSLVGDTDTQYF. The chain carries TRBV7-6 and TRBJ2-3; TRBD2 is a possible D gene (5 bases). The CDR3 spans 14 residues. CDR1 and CDR2 from the germline V gene are SGHVS and FNYEAQ.

This clonotype appeared many times. The chain recombines TRBV5-1 with TRBJ1-2; D is unresolved. Per germline, CDR1 SGHRS and CDR2 YFSETQ. V lost 4 bases to trimming and J lost 0 bases, with 16 bases between them. The CDR3 is made up of 16 amino acids. The CDR3 sequence is CASSPDIRNTNYGYTF. CDR3 sequence (DNA): TGCGCCAGCAGCCCCGATATAAGAAATACTAACTATGGCTACACCTTC.

The sample holds many counts of this clonotype. The genes are TRBV5-6 and TRBJ2-5; D perhaps matches TRBD1 (5 bases). The V end was cut by 2 bases, the J end by 2 bases, with 10 bases between. The CDR3 covers 14 residues. Germline V gives CDR1 SGHDT, CDR2 YYEEEE. The CDR3 loop reads CASSFQQGQETQYF. The DNA of the CDR3 is TGTGCCAGCAGCTTTCAGCAGGGTCAAGAGACCCAGTACTTC. The variable domain in full, with the rest retrieved from reference TRBV5-6 and TRBJ2-5, is DAGVTQSPTHLIKTRGQQVTLRCSPKSGHDTVSWYQQALGQGPQFIFQYYEEEERQRGNFPDRFSGHQFPNYSSELNVNALLLGDSALYLCASSFQQGQETQYFGPGTRLLVL.

This clonotype was found many times. The chain is built from TRBV15 and TRBJ2-4; 12 bases line up with TRBD2. Germline CDR1 and CDR2: LNHNV and YYDKDF (reference sequence). This CDR3 comprises 18 residues. V shed 3 bases, J shed 9 bases, and the junction held 15 bases outside the gene matches. In DNA form, the CDR3 reads TGTGCCACCAGCAGGGACTCTCGACTAGCGGGAGAATCGGCCATTCAGTACTTC. Protein product: CATSRDSRLAGESAIQYF.

This clonotype appeared many times. For the CDR3, the DNA is TGCGCCAGCAGCCCTGGTGGTAGCACAGATACGCAGTATTTT. Translating gives CASSPGGSTDTQYF. This sequence joins TRBV5-1 and TRBJ2-3, with D unclear. This CDR3 is 14 amino acids long. Germline values: CDR1 SGHRS, CDR2 YFSETQ. Trimming removed 4 bases from V and 0 bases from J, with 9 bases in between. The whole variable domain, filled in from reference TRBV5-1 and TRBJ2-3, reads KAGVTQTPRYLIKTRGQQVTLSCSPISGHRSVSWYQQTPGQGLQFLFEYFSETQRNKGNFPGRFSGRQFSNSRSEMNVSTLELGDSALYLCASSPGGSTDTQYFGPGTRLTVL.

A remark on this clonotype: A much larger clone is a single base away; this may be a read error. This chain links TRBV12-3 or TRBV12-4 with TRBJ1-5; a weak D match, TRBD1 (5 bases). The length of the CDR3 is 15 residues. CDR3 protein: CASTLGRDRNQHQHF. The CDR3, as DNA: TGTGCCAGCACCCTAGGCAGGGATAGGAATCAGCACCAGCATTTT.

This clonotype was recorded many times. CDR3 sequence reads: CASSQDRSYGYTF. The CDR3 DNA follows: TGTGCCAGCAGCCAAGATCGGAGTTATGGCTACACCTTC. The V gene is TRBV4-2, the J gene TRBJ1-2, with unresolved D. The CDR3 has 13 residues. V gave up 0 bases and J gave up 5 bases, with 7 bases separating them. CDR1 and CDR2 (germline): LGHNA, YNFKEQ.

This clonotype was seen many times. The chain employs TRBV7-2 and TRBJ1-1; 8 bases fit TRBD1. Germline CDR1 SGHTA, CDR2 FQGNSA. Germline trimming cut 4 bases from V and 8 bases from J; bases unmatched to any gene: 6. The CDR3 has 13 residues. DNA for the CDR3: TGTGCCAGCAGCTATAACAGGGGGTTCGAAGCTTTCTTT. Protein: CASSYNRGFEAFF.

This clonotype was counted many times. The DNA of the CDR3 is TGTGCCAGCAGCTTGGGCGTAGCGGGAGGGCCGTTAACAGATACGCAGTATTTT. Residues: CASSLGVAGGPLTDTQYF. This chain links TRBV7-2 with TRBJ2-3; 11 nucleotides agree with TRBD2. Germline lookup yields CDR1 SGHTA and CDR2 FQGNSA. The length of the CDR3 is 18 residues. V was clipped by 3 bases and J by 3 bases; unmatched bases: 11.

This clonotype was counted ten times or more. The V gene is TRBV7-3, the J gene TRBJ2-1, with D maybe TRBD2 (6 bases). Germline CDR1 and CDR2: SGHTA and FQGTGA. Trimming took 6 bases from V and 5 from J, leaving 17 bases between them. There are 15 residues in the CDR3. The CDR3 reads CASSLSGYEHNEQFF. The CDR3 DNA follows: TGTGCCAGCAGTCTGAGCGGGTATGAACACAATGAGCAGTTCTTC.

This clonotype has a count of ten or more. The gene calls are TRBV5-5 and TRBJ1-6; the D gene is possibly TRBD1 (5 bases). The V end was cut by 3 bases, the J end by 0 bases, with 16 bases between. Germline lookup yields CDR1 SGHKS and CDR2 YYEKEE (reference sequence). The CDR3 loop spans 18 amino acids. CDR3 sequence (DNA): TGTGCCAGCAGCTCCAGGACACCCTCAGGCTCCTATAATTCACCCCTCCACTTT. It translates to CASSSRTPSGSYNSPLHF. Using reference TRBV5-5 and TRBJ1-6 for the parts outside the CDR3, the full variable domain is DAGVTQSPTHLIKTRGQQVTLRCSPISGHKSVSWYQQVLGQGPQFIFQYYEKEERGRGNFPDRFSARQFPNYSSELNVNALLLGDSALYLCASSSRTPSGSYNSPLHFGNGTRLTVT.

This clonotype was counted many times. The rearrangement joins TRBV5-1 to TRBJ2-5; 7 bases map to TRBD2. CDR3 size: 13 residues. Trimming took 1 base from V and 5 from J; bases not matched to a gene: 2. Germline loops: CDR1 SGHRS, CDR2 YFSETQ. The chain's CDR3 is CASSLWGGETQYF. For the CDR3, the DNA is TGCGCCAGCAGCTTGTGGGGAGGGGAGACCCAGTACTTC. Using reference TRBV5-1 and TRBJ2-5 for the parts outside the CDR3, the full variable domain is KAGVTQTPRYLIKTRGQQVTLSCSPISGHRSVSWYQQTPGQGLQFLFEYFSETQRNKGNFPGRFSGRQFSNSRSEMNVSTLELGDSALYLCASSLWGGETQYFGPGTRLLVL.

This clonotype was found many times. The rearrangement joins TRBV12-3 or TRBV12-4 to TRBJ2-3; 12 bases are shared with TRBD2. The length of the CDR3 is 19 residues. Trimming removed 3 bases from V and 0 bases from J; junction bases left unmatched: 10. The DNA of the CDR3 is TGTGCCAGCAGTTTGTATAGGCCTAGCGGGGGGGCGAGCACAGATACGCAGTATTTT. Translated, it gives CASSLYRPSGGASTDTQYF.

In its sample, this clonotype was seen many times. Written as DNA, the CDR3 is TGTGCCAGCAGCCCGGGGAGGGTCGGTTATGGCTACACCTTC. Amino acid sequence: CASSPGRVGYGYTF. The rearrangement uses TRBV6-5 and TRBJ1-2; D unresolved. The germline V gene has CDR1 MNHEY and CDR2 SVGAGI. Between the trimmed V and J ends, which lost 6 bases and 5 bases, there was a span of 16 bases. This CDR3 spans 14 amino acids.

This clonotype was detected many times. The V and J genes are TRBV12-3 or TRBV12-4 and TRBJ1-5; D may be TRBD1 (6 bases). The germline V and J ends were trimmed by 5 bases and 4 bases, with 15 bases remaining between them. The CDR3 contains 15 residues. CDR3 amino acids: CASSQQGRNNQPQHF. For the CDR3, the DNA is TGTGCCAGCAGTCAACAGGGTAGGAATAATCAGCCCCAGCATTTT.

At least ten counts were recorded for this clonotype. V is TRBV7-3 and J is TRBJ1-2; D gene uncertain. The CDR3 has 14 amino acids. Germline values: CDR1 SGHTA, CDR2 FQGTGA. Trimming left V 3 bases short and J 2 bases short, with 10 bases between. CDR3: CASSLDGRNYGYTF. CDR3 nucleotide sequence: TGTGCCAGCAGCTTGGACGGAAGGAACTATGGCTACACCTTC.

This clonotype was observed at least ten times. This chain connects TRBV5-5 to TRBJ1-1; D remains ambiguous. The CDR3 covers 13 residues. Trimming took 3 bases from V and 5 from J, leaving 11 bases between them. From germline, CDR1 is SGHKS and CDR2 YYEKEE (reference sequence). CDR3: CASSSFMETEAFF. CDR3 DNA: TGTGCCAGCAGCTCTTTTATGGAAACTGAAGCTTTCTTT.

This clonotype was picked up many times. The chain has TRBV7-2 and TRBJ1-6; D call uncertain. The germline V gene has CDR1 SGHTA and CDR2 FQGNSA. V was pared by 6 bases and J by 7 bases, with 16 bases between. The CDR3 is 15 residues long. The CDR3 loop reads CASSTIGRQNSPLHF. The DNA for the CDR3 is TGTGCCAGCAGTACGATAGGGCGGCAGAATTCACCCCTCCACTTT.

This clonotype occurred many times. This sequence joins TRBV27 and TRBJ2-7, with 8 bases fitting TRBD1. Germline-derived CDR1 and CDR2 are MNHEY and SMNVEV (reference sequence). This CDR3 has 14 residues. The junction had 6 bases not matched to a gene; V was cut back by 5 bases and J by 3 bases. The CDR3 DNA follows: TGTGCCAGCAGTCTACGGACAGGGAACTACGAGCAGTACTTC. Protein: CASSLRTGNYEQYF.

This clonotype was seen repeatedly, ten times or more. The V and J genes are TRBV7-6 and TRBJ2-3, with TRBD2 matching over 9 bases. Germline V CDR1 and CDR2: SGHVS, FNYEAQ. V lost 5 bases, J lost 2 bases, and 8 bases stayed unmatched. CDR3 length: 16 amino acids. Here the CDR3 reads CASSSLAGGPTDTQYF. DNA for the CDR3: TGTGCCAGCAGCAGCCTCGCGGGGGGGCCCACAGATACGCAGTATTTT.

This chain uses TRBV14 with TRBJ2-1; D is unclear. The length of the CDR3 is 16 residues. Trimming took off 1 base at V and 9 bases at J, with 19 bases between the two ends. Looked up from germline, CDR1 is SGHDN and CDR2 is FVKESK. The CDR3: CASSQGNGPLGGEQFF. In DNA form, the CDR3 reads TGTGCCAGCAGCCAAGGAAACGGACCGCTCGGCGGTGAGCAGTTCTTC.

Concerning this clonotype itself: This sequence may be a read error, since a much larger clone differs from it by one base. The chain uses TRBV6-5 and TRBJ2-6, with a tentative D call TRBD1 (5 bases). The CDR3 covers 13 residues. Germline assignment: CDR1 MNHEY and CDR2 SVGAGI. The CDR3, as DNA: TGTGCCGCCGAAAGAACTGGGGCCAAAGTCCTGACTTTC. It specifies CAAERTGAKVLTF.

This clonotype was seen many times. The J gene is TRBJ2-1, the V gene TRBV5-1, with D possibly called TRBD1 or TRBD2 (5 bases each). Germline V gene lookup returns CDR1 SGHRS and CDR2 YFSETQ. With 3 bases removed from V and 4 bases from J, the gap between germline ends came to 17 bases. The CDR3 contains 16 residues. For the CDR3, the DNA is TGCGCCAGCAGCTCTCGAGGGCAGGGCGGGTACAATGAGCAGTTCTTC. It specifies CASSSRGQGGYNEQFF. The whole variable domain, filled in from reference TRBV5-1 and TRBJ2-1, reads KAGVTQTPRYLIKTRGQQVTLSCSPISGHRSVSWYQQTPGQGLQFLFEYFSETQRNKGNFPGRFSGRQFSNSRSEMNVSTLELGDSALYLCASSSRGQGGYNEQFFGPGTRLTVL.